The 21 T cell receptor beta chains below all came from one sample that was sequenced in a study of T cell responses to AZD1222 COVID-19 vaccine. TCRdb keeps only in-frame clones here, not all; method: immunoSEQ multiplex PCR. The profile shows about 130,000 clones, 85% to 95% of them singletons. The sample was peripheral blood, taken on day 0 of AZD1222 vaccination. The receptors here all came from an adult in good health.

The chain links TRBV19 to TRBJ2-1; TRBD1 agrees at 9 bases. The CDR3 extends over 14 amino acids. The V and J ends lost 8 bases and 7 bases, in that order; junction bases with no gene match: 9. The germline V gene has CDR1 LNHDA and CDR2 SQIVND (reference sequence). For the CDR3, the DNA is TGTGCCAGTCAGAGGGGACAGGGTAATAATGAGCAGTTCTTC. Encoded protein: CASQRGQGNNEQFF.

This chain links TRBV19 with TRBJ1-5; D is possibly TRBD1 (6 bases). The CDR3 is 18 amino acids. V was pared by 7 bases and J by 7 bases, with 29 bases between. Germline lookup yields CDR1 LNHDA and CDR2 SQIVND (reference sequence). CDR3 bases: TGTGCCAGTACCTTGGGTCCGTCTAGGGGGGGCGCGGGGCAGCCCCAGCATTTT. Residues: CASTLGPSRGGAGQPQHF. The whole variable domain, filled in from reference TRBV19 and TRBJ1-5, reads DGGITQSPKYLFRKEGQNVTLSCEQNLNHDAMYWYRQDPGQGLRLIYYSQIVNDFQKGDIAEGYSVSREKKESFPLTVTSAQKNPTAFYLCASTLGPSRGGAGQPQHFGDGTRLSIL.

The rearrangement uses TRBV9 and TRBJ1-3; D uncertain. The length of the CDR3 is 14 residues. The germline V gene has CDR1 SGDLS and CDR2 YYNGEE. The V end lost 0 bases, the J end lost 2 bases, and 6 bases lay between the germline ends. CDR3 loop: CASSVAAAGNTIYF. The DNA of the CDR3 is TGTGCCAGCAGCGTAGCGGCAGCTGGAAACACCATATATTTT. Variable domain in full (rest from reference TRBV9 and TRBJ1-3): DSGVTQTPKHLITATGQRVTLRCSPRSGDLSVYWYQQSLDQGLQFLIQYYNGEERAKGNILERFSAQQFPDLHSELNLSSLELGDSALYFCASSVAAAGNTIYFGEGSWLTVV.

V usage is TRBV6-5 and J usage is TRBJ1-5; TRBD1 agrees at 8 bases. The CDR3 runs to 13 residues. In germline, CDR1 is MNHEY, CDR2 SVGAGI. After removal of 5 bases from V and 10 bases from J, the junction contained 7 bases not matched to a gene. The CDR3 loop is CASSNRGKNPQHF. CDR3 sequence (DNA): TGTGCCAGCAGTAACAGGGGGAAAAATCCCCAGCATTTT.

The V gene is TRBV19, the J gene TRBJ1-3; D gene unclear. Per germline, CDR1 LNHDA and CDR2 SQIVND (reference sequence). CDR3 size: 13 residues. Deletions cut 3 bases from V and 6 bases from J, with 9 bases between. CDR3 in amino acids: CASSIPDENTIYF. The DNA of the CDR3 is TGTGCCAGTAGTATCCCGGACGAAAACACCATATATTTT.

This rearrangement joins TRBV27 to TRBJ2-6; D may be TRBD1 (6 bases). V gave up 7 bases and J gave up 3 bases, with 13 bases separating them. The CDR3 spans 15 residues. CDR1 is MNHEY, CDR2 SMNVEV, per germline (reference sequence). This CDR3 is CASTQQGLGANVLTF. The CDR3 nucleotides read TGTGCCAGCACCCAACAGGGTCTTGGGGCCAACGTCCTGACTTTC.

This clone was detected only a few times. The chain recombines TRBV3-1 (or the pseudogene TRBV3-2) with TRBJ1-5; no clear D gene. The germline V and J ends were trimmed by 4 bases and 5 bases, with 9 bases remaining between them. Germline V gene lookup returns CDR1 LGHDT and CDR2 YNNKEL (reference sequence). The CDR3 length is 13 residues. The DNA for the CDR3 is TGTGCCAGCAGCCTAAGCGGGGATCAGCCCCAGCATTTT. Translation gives CASSLSGDQPQHF.

The V gene is TRBV27, the J gene TRBJ2-7; D unclear. Trimming stripped 4 bases from V and 3 bases from J, with 4 bases between. CDR1 and CDR2 (germline): MNHEY, SMNVEV (reference sequence). This CDR3 has 11 residues. The CDR3 nucleotides read TGTGCCAGCAGTTCTTACTACGAGCAGTACTTC. Amino acids: CASSSYYEQYF.

The chain recombines TRBV12-3 or TRBV12-4 with TRBJ1-6, with 8 bases that match TRBD1. The CDR3 is made up of 13 amino acids. Trimming took 7 bases from V and 9 from J; bases not matched to a gene: 5. The DNA of the CDR3 is TGTGCCAGCACGGACAGGGCAGGTTCACCCCTCCACTTT. Translating it yields CASTDRAGSPLHF.

This rearrangement joins TRBV3-1 (or the pseudogene TRBV3-2) to TRBJ2-2; 13 bases line up with TRBD2. This CDR3 contains 15 residues. CDR1 LGHDT and CDR2 YNNKEL come from the germline V gene (reference sequence). V lost 5 bases and J lost 7; bases outside the gene matches: 4. The CDR3 coding sequence is TGTGCCAGCAGCGCGGGACTAGCGGGAATCGGGGAGCTGTTTTTT. Protein product: CASSAGLAGIGELFF.

V usage is TRBV6-1 and J usage is TRBJ2-7; maybe TRBD2 (6 bases). The V gene's germline CDR1 is MNHNS and CDR2 SASEGT. Trimming removed 3 bases at V and 4 bases at J, with 13 bases between. The CDR3 is 14 residues long. The DNA of the CDR3 is TGTGCCAGCAGTGATAGGGCAGGAGGGTACGAGCAGTACTTC. Amino acid sequence: CASSDRAGGYEQYF.

The chain links TRBV19 to TRBJ1-1; D gene unclear. The CDR3 contains 14 residues. The V end lost 5 bases, the J end lost 1 base, and 11 bases lay between the germline ends. Germline lookup yields CDR1 LNHDA and CDR2 SQIVND (reference sequence). This CDR3 is CASSPGVRNTEAFF. CDR3 nucleotides: TGTGCCAGTAGTCCGGGTGTGAGGAACACTGAAGCTTTCTTT.

This chain uses TRBV7-6 with TRBJ2-7; a weak D match, TRBD2 (5 bases). CDR1 and CDR2 from the germline V gene are SGHVS and FNYEAQ. CDR3 length: 13 amino acids. With 4 bases removed from V and 1 base from J, the gap between germline ends came to 8 bases. The CDR3 region is CASSSDFSYEQYF. The CDR3 DNA reads TGTGCCAGCAGCTCGGACTTTTCCTACGAGCAGTACTTC.

The chain uses TRBV16 and TRBJ2-1; a possible D gene is TRBD2 (5 bases). Germline V CDR1 and CDR2: KGHSY, FQNENV. The CDR3 consists of 14 residues. V lost 5 bases to trimming and J lost 8 bases, with 16 bases between them. Written as DNA, the CDR3 is TGTGCCAGCAGCGGCCCACTAGTGGGCGATGAGCAGTTCTTC. It yields the protein CASSGPLVGDEQFF.

The chain recombines TRBV2 with TRBJ2-5; D gene ambiguous. The length of the CDR3 is 16 residues. V dropped 10 bases and J dropped 1 base, with 22 bases sitting between them. Germline CDR1 is SNHLY and CDR2 is FYNNEI. The CDR3 is CATQRRPGPSQETQYF. CDR3 nucleotides: TGTGCCACCCAAAGAAGACCAGGACCCTCCCAAGAGACCCAGTACTTC. Full variable domain (missing parts from reference TRBV2 and TRBJ2-5): EPEVTQTPSHQVTQMGQEVILRCVPISNHLYFYWYRQILGQKVEFLVSFYNNEISEKSEIFDDQFSVERPDGSNFTLKIRSTKLEDSAMYFCATQRRPGPSQETQYFGPGTRLLVL.

The chain couples TRBV7-2 to TRBJ1-3; weak D call: TRBD1 (6 bases). Trimming took off 5 bases at V and 4 bases at J, with 12 bases between the two ends. Germline CDR1 SGHTA, CDR2 FQGNSA. The CDR3 consists of 14 residues. The CDR3 here is CASSTQGLGNTIYF. The CDR3 coding sequence is TGTGCCAGCAGCACACAGGGTCTCGGAAACACCATATATTTT.

This sequence joins TRBV4-1 and TRBJ2-1; 8 nucleotides align to TRBD2. Germline V gene lookup returns CDR1 MGHRA and CDR2 YSYEKL. V was pared by 4 bases and J by 14 bases, with 22 bases of the junction left unmatched. The CDR3 spans 17 residues. Here the CDR3 DNA reads TGCGCCAGCAGCCGCTTGGCCTATCCGGGAGGGCCAAAACCCGAGTTCTTC. It yields the protein CASSRLAYPGGPKPEFF.

The chain recombines TRBV4-2 with TRBJ1-3; 7 bases agree with TRBD1. The CDR3 runs to 18 residues. Germline CDR1 LGHNA, CDR2 YNFKEQ. J lost 3 bases, V lost 0 bases, and 11 bases had no gene match. CDR3 bases: TGTGCCAGCAGCCAAGATTTTGGGGGACAGTCTAGTGGAAACACCATATATTTT. It yields the protein CASSQDFGGQSSGNTIYF.

J is TRBJ2-7 and V is TRBV15, with 8 bases fitting TRBD1. The CDR3 extends over 13 amino acids. Germline V gene sequence: CDR1 LNHNV, CDR2 YYDKDF (reference sequence). Unmatched junction bases numbered 3, after V lost 5 bases and J lost 3 bases. DNA for the CDR3: TGTGCCACCAGCCGACAGGGGAACTACGAGCAGTACTTC. Its protein product is CATSRQGNYEQYF.

This chain connects TRBV29-1 to TRBJ2-1; D gene unclear. V lost 3 bases to trimming and J lost 5 bases, with 14 bases between them. The CDR3 totals 14 residues. Germline CDR1 SQVTM, CDR2 ANQGSEA. Here the CDR3 DNA reads TGCAGCGTTGAGTCTCCGGGCCGAAACAATGAGCAGTTCTTC. Translated, it gives CSVESPGRNNEQFF.

J is TRBJ2-1 and V is TRBV19; 7 nucleotides line up with TRBD2. Germline lookup yields CDR1 LNHDA and CDR2 SQIVND (reference sequence). This CDR3 contains 12 residues. Losses at the gene ends were 7 bases for V and 9 bases for J; bases not matched to a gene: 6. CDR3 loop: CASTPGGGEQFF. The CDR3, as DNA: TGTGCCAGTACCCCGGGGGGAGGTGAGCAGTTCTTC. The variable domain in full, completed from reference TRBV19 and TRBJ2-1, reads DGGITQSPKYLFRKEGQNVTLSCEQNLNHDAMYWYRQDPGQGLRLIYYSQIVNDFQKGDIAEGYSVSREKKESFPLTVTSAQKNPTAFYLCASTPGGGEQFFGPGTRLTVL.